Following are 17 T cell receptor beta chains from one sample sequenced in a study of control samples from healthy donors and cancer patients. TCRdb's copy holds only in-frame clones and misses some; the assay was immunoSEQ multiplex PCR. The table includes about 21,000 clones, around 84% detected once. The sequenced sample was PBMCs. The receptors come from a man in his 60s with colorectal cancer.

The V and J genes are TRBV18 and TRBJ2-1, with no clear D. The V gene's germline CDR1 is KGHSH and CDR2 LQKENI. The CDR3 contains 14 residues. Trimming removed 3 bases at V and 4 bases at J, with 10 bases between. The CDR3 loop is CASSPERYYNEQFF. DNA for the CDR3: TGTGCCAGCTCACCTGAGAGGTATTACAATGAGCAGTTCTTC.

V and J are TRBV7-9 and TRBJ1-2; no firm D call. CDR1 and CDR2 (germline): SEHNR, FQNEAQ (reference sequence). The CDR3 is 15 amino acids. With 5 bases removed from V and 3 bases from J, the gap between germline ends came to 16 bases. Written as DNA, the CDR3 is TGTGCCAGCAGCGGACCAGAGACACGTTACTATGGCTACACCTTC. Its translation: CASSGPETRYYGYTF.

CDR3 protein: CASSVYREKGSPLHF. For the CDR3, the DNA is TGTGCCAGCAGTGTATACAGGGAGAAAGGTTCACCCCTCCACTTT. The rearrangement uses TRBV3-1 (or the pseudogene TRBV3-2) and TRBJ1-6; D is perhaps TRBD1 (6 bases). From germline, CDR1 is LGHDT and CDR2 YNNKEL (reference sequence). Trimming took 6 bases from V and 9 from J, leaving 18 bases between them. The CDR3 covers 15 residues.

The chain joins TRBV2 to TRBJ1-2, with 8 bases that match TRBD1. Trimming took 6 bases from V and 1 from J; bases not matched to a gene: 4. The CDR3 extends over 14 amino acids. CDR1 and CDR2 (germline): SNHLY, FYNNEI. CDR3 DNA: TGTGCCAGCAGCACAGGGGGTAGTAACTATGGCTACACCTTC. This sequence encodes CASSTGGSNYGYTF. Combining the CDR3 with reference TRBV2 and TRBJ1-2 gives the whole variable domain EPEVTQTPSHQVTQMGQEVILRCVPISNHLYFYWYRQILGQKVEFLVSFYNNEISEKSEIFDDQFSVERPDGSNFTLKIRSTKLEDSAMYFCASSTGGSNYGYTFGSGTRLTVV.

J is TRBJ1-1 and V is TRBV24-1; 9 bases are shared with TRBD1. Germline V gives CDR1 KGHDR, CDR2 SFDVKD. J was trimmed by 5 bases and V by 4 bases; bases with no gene match: 7. The CDR3 consists of 15 residues. Written as DNA, the CDR3 is TGTGCCACCAGTGACCCTCGACAGGGGGAGACTGAAGCTTTCTTT. It is translated as CATSDPRQGETEAFF.

The J gene is TRBJ1-1, the V gene TRBV18, with D uncertain. V lost 6 bases and J 6 bases, leaving 20 bases between the germline ends. The CDR3 covers 15 residues. Germline loops: CDR1 KGHSH, CDR2 LQKENI. The CDR3 DNA follows: TGTGCCAGCTCCAAAATAGGGTATGGGGTGGCTGAAGCTTTCTTT. It is translated as CASSKIGYGVAEAFF.

This rearrangement joins TRBV6-6 to TRBJ2-4, with 10 bases that match TRBD1. Trimming cost V 6 bases and J 6 bases; bases outside gene matches: 8. The length of the CDR3 is 15 residues. Germline V gives CDR1 MNHNY, CDR2 SVGAGI (reference sequence). CDR3 sequence reads: CASRDRGQSLNIQYF. The DNA for the CDR3 is TGTGCCAGCAGAGACAGGGGGCAATCTCTAAACATTCAGTACTTC.

The V call is TRBV5-4, the J call TRBJ1-2, with TRBD1 as a possible D gene (5 bases). CDR1 is SGHNT and CDR2 is YYREEE in the germline V gene (reference sequence). V lost 0 bases and J lost 7, with 10 bases in between. There are 13 residues in the CDR3. CDR3 amino acids: CASSLAGAAGYTF. The CDR3 DNA reads as TGTGCCAGCAGCTTGGCTGGGGCTGCTGGCTACACCTTC.

V gene TRBV19 combines with J gene TRBJ2-5; 7 bases are shared with TRBD1. V lost 5 bases and J lost 4; bases outside the gene matches: 16. Germline V lookup: CDR1 LNHDA, CDR2 SQIVND (reference sequence). This CDR3 is 17 amino acids long. The CDR3 is CASSPRHGTVFGETQYF. The DNA of the CDR3 is TGTGCCAGTAGTCCTAGACACGGGACAGTGTTCGGAGAGACCCAGTACTTC.

This clone was counted a few times. The chain carries TRBV18 and TRBJ1-1; D call uncertain. Trimming left V 3 bases short and J 5 bases short, with 10 bases between. The CDR3 is made up of 13 amino acids. Germline V gene data show CDR1 as KGHSH and CDR2 as LQKENI. As DNA, the CDR3 is TGTGCCAGCTCACCCCCCCAATTTACTGAAGCTTTCTTT. Amino acid sequence: CASSPPQFTEAFF.

This clone was recorded once. J is TRBJ2-7 and V is TRBV10-3; 12 positions match TRBD2. Germline V gene sequence: CDR1 ENHRY, CDR2 SYGVKD. J gave up 7 bases and V 11 bases, and 9 bases lay outside the gene matches. This CDR3 contains 13 residues. For the CDR3, the DNA is TGTGCCGTTAGGACTAGCGGGACGGGTGAGCAGTACTTC. It encodes CAVRTSGTGEQYF.

The chain employs TRBV3-1 (or the pseudogene TRBV3-2) and TRBJ1-5; D is unclear. Trimming pared 1 base from V and 9 bases from J, leaving 13 bases between. CDR1 and CDR2 from the germline V gene are LGHDT and YNNKEL (reference sequence). The CDR3 contains 14 residues. The CDR3 loop reads CASSQGVGRTPQHF. In DNA form, the CDR3 reads TGTGCCAGCAGCCAAGGGGTTGGTAGAACGCCCCAGCATTTT.

V and J are TRBV6-5 and TRBJ2-2; D not certain. Trimming removed 4 bases at V and 4 bases at J, with 7 bases between. Per the germline V gene, CDR1 is MNHEY and CDR2 is SVGAGI. The CDR3 has 13 residues. CDR3 residues: CASSSLVTGELFF. CDR3 bases: TGTGCCAGCAGTTCCTTGGTCACCGGGGAGCTGTTTTTT.

This clone is medium-sized (0.01 to 0.1%). This sequence joins TRBV6-5 and TRBJ2-7; 8 bases line up with TRBD1. CDR3 length: 16 residues. Germline CDR1 and CDR2: MNHEY and SVGAGI. The V gene end was trimmed by 0 bases and the J gene end by 3 bases; junction bases not matched to a gene: 7. CDR3 sequence reads: CASSYSPDRADYEQYF. Here the CDR3 DNA reads TGTGCCAGCAGTTACTCCCCGGACAGGGCAGACTACGAGCAGTACTTC.

This clone was seen only once. The V gene is TRBV7-8, the J gene TRBJ2-2; no clear D gene. V lost 5 bases and J lost 2, with 15 bases in between. The CDR3 is 16 amino acids. Germline V gene data show CDR1 as SGHVS and CDR2 as FQNEAQ. CDR3 in amino acids: CASSVNGNLNTGELFF. As DNA, the CDR3 is TGTGCCAGCAGCGTTAATGGAAACCTTAACACCGGGGAGCTGTTTTTT.

V and J are TRBV4-2 and TRBJ2-2, with D unresolved. The ends were cut back, 6 bases at V and 3 bases at J, with 8 bases in the middle. Germline-derived CDR1 and CDR2 are LGHNA and YNFKEQ. The CDR3 spans 13 residues. CDR3 DNA sequence: TGTGCCAGCAGGGGTGGGGACACCGGGGAGCTGTTTTTT. Translation: CASRGGDTGELFF.

This chain uses TRBV11-2 with TRBJ1-1; no firm D call. The CDR3 covers 13 residues. Trimming took 1 base from V and 5 from J, leaving 8 bases between them. Germline V lookup: CDR1 SGHAT, CDR2 FQNNGV. CDR3 nucleotides: TGTGCCAGCAGCTTAGTAACGTCGACTGAAGCTTTCTTT. Protein product: CASSLVTSTEAFF.